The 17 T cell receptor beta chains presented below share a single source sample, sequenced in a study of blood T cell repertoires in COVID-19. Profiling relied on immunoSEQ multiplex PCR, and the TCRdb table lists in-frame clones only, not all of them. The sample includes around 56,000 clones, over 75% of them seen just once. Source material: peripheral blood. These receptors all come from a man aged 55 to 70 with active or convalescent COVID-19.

CDR3 sequence: CASSPDRANTEAFF. DNA of the CDR3: TGTGCCAGCTCACCGGACAGGGCGAACACTGAAGCTTTCTTT. The chain carries TRBV18 and TRBJ1-1, with TRBD1 identical over 8 bases. V dropped 3 bases and J dropped 1; count of bases not matched to a gene: 1. This CDR3 spans 14 amino acids. Germline V gene sequence: CDR1 KGHSH, CDR2 LQKENI.

CDR3 region: CASTDLGQDNQPQHF. The CDR3 DNA reads as TGTGCCAGTACAGACCTGGGACAGGATAATCAGCCCCAGCATTTT. The V gene is TRBV19, the J gene TRBJ1-5, with TRBD1 matching over 8 bases. From germline, CDR1 is LNHDA and CDR2 SQIVND (reference sequence). The CDR3 covers 15 residues. Trimming removed 7 bases from V and 4 bases from J; junction bases left unmatched: 9.

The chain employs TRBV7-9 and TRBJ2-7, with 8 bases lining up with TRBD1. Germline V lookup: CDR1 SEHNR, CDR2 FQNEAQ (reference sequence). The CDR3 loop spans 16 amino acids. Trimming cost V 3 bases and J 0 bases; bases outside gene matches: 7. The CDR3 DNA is TGTGCCAGCAGCTTCTCCCGGGACAGGAGCTCCTACGAGCAGTACTTC. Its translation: CASSFSRDRSSYEQYF.

This CDR3 reads CASSPGQAHNQPQHF. CDR3 DNA: TGTGCCAGCAGTCCGGGACAGGCTCACAATCAGCCCCAGCATTTT. The chain joins TRBV27 to TRBJ1-5; TRBD1 matches 8 bases. This CDR3 has 15 amino acids. Trimming at V came to 5 bases and at J to 3 bases, leaving 6 bases not matched to a gene. CDR1 is MNHEY, CDR2 SMNVEV, per germline (reference sequence).

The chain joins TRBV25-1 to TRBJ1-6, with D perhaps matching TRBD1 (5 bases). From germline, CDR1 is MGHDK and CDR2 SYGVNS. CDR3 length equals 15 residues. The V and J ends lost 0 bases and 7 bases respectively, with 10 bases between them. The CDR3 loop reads CASSEYRQGNSPLHF. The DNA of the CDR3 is TGTGCCAGCAGTGAATACCGCCAGGGCAATTCACCCCTCCACTTT.

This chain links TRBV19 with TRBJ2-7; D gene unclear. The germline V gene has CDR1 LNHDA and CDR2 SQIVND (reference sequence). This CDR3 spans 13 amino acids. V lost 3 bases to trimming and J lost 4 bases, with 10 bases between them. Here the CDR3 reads CASSMGSSYEQYF. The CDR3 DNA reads TGTGCCAGTAGTATGGGCAGTTCTTACGAGCAGTACTTC.

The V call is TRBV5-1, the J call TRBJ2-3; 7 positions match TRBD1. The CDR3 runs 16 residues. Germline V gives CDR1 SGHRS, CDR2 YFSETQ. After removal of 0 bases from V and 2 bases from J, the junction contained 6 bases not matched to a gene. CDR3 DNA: TGCGCCAGCAGCTTGGGGGACAGAATGAACACAGATACGCAGTATTTT. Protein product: CASSLGDRMNTDTQYF.

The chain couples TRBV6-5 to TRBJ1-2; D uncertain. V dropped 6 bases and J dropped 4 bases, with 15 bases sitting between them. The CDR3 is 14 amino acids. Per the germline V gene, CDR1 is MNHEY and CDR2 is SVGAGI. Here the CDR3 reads CASSSGPTIYGYTF. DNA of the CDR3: TGTGCCAGCAGCTCTGGGCCCACAATCTATGGCTACACCTTC.

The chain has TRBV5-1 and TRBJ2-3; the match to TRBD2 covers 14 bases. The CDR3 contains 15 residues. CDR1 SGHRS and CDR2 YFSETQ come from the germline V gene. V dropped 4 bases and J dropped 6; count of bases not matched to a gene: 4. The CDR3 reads CASSPGTSGSDTQYF. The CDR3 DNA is TGCGCCAGCAGCCCCGGGACTAGCGGGAGTGATACGCAGTATTTT.

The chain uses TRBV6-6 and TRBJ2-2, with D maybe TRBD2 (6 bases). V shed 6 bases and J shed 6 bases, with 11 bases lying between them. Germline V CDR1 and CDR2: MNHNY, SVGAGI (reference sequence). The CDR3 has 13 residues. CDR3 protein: CASRREVPGELFF. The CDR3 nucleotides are TGTGCCAGCAGAAGGGAGGTTCCCGGGGAGCTGTTTTTT.

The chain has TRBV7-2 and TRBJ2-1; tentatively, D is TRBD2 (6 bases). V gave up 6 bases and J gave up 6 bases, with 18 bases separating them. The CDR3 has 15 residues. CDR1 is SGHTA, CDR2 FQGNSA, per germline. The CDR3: CASSLGGIGSNEQFF. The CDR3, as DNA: TGTGCCAGCAGTCTCGGAGGGATCGGGTCCAATGAGCAGTTCTTC. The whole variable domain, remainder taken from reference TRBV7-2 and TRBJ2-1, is GAGVSQSPSNKVTEKGKDVELRCDPISGHTALYWYRQSLGQGLEFLIYFQGNSAPDKSGLPSDRFSAERTGGSVSTLTIQRTQQEDSAVYLCASSLGGIGSNEQFFGPGTRLTVL.

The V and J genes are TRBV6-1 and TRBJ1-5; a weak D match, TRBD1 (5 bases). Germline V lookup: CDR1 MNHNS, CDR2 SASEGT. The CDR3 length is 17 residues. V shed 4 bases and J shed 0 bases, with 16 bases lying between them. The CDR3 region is CASSGGPLGISNQPQHF. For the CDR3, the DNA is TGTGCCAGCAGTGGGGGCCCATTGGGGATTAGCAATCAGCCCCAGCATTTT.

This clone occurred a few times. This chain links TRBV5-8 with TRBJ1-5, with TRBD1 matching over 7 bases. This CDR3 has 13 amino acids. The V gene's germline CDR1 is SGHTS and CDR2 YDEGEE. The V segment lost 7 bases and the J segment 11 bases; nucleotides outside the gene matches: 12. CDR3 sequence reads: CASGGTVPFAQHF. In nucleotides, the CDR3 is TGTGCCAGCGGCGGGACAGTCCCTTTTGCCCAGCATTTT.

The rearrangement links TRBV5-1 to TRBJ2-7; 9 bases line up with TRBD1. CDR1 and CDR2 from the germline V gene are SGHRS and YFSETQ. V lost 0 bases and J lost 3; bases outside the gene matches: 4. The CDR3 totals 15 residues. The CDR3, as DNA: TGCGCCAGCAGCTTGGAGGGACAGGGCCGCTACGAGCAGTACTTC. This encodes CASSLEGQGRYEQYF.

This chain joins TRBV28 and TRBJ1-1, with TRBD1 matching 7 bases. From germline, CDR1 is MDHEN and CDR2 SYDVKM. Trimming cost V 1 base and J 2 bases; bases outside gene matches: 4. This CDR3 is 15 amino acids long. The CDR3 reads CASSLLTGSNTEAFF. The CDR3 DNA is TGTGCCAGCAGTTTATTGACAGGGAGTAACACTGAAGCTTTCTTT.

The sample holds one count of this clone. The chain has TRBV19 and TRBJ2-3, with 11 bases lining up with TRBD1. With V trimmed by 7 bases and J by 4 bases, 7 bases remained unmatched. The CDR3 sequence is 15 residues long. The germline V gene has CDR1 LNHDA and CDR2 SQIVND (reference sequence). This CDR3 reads CASTPRTGGADTQYF. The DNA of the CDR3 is TGTGCCAGTACACCGCGGACAGGGGGCGCAGATACGCAGTATTTT.

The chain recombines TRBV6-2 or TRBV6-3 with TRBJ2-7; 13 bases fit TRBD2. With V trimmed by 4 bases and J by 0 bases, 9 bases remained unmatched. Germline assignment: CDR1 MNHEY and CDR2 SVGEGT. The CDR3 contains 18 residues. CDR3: CASSSGTSGNTGSYEQYF. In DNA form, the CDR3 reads TGTGCCAGCAGTTCCGGGACTAGCGGGAACACGGGCTCCTACGAGCAGTACTTC.